This TCR beta chain is from a study of vaccination and CD4 T cells after COVID-19. On the study more broadly: Participants, all vaccine recipients, received two doses of either BNT162b2 or mRNA-1273. Cultures designated as controls were supplied with a CEFX pool, an HIV-1 Nef pool, or no peptide.

As for treatment: approximately 11-day PBMC culture with coronavirus spike peptide pools or control peptides (ViraFEST assay). Harvesting of the unexposed donor's CD4+ T cells predated the COVID-19 pandemic (2011-2018). Cultured CD4+ T cell DNA was sequenced using the Oncomine TCR Beta short-read assay. Each CDR3 protein gets one entry after TCRdb re-called the PCR reads with MiXCR. The sample records fewer than 7,500 distinct CDR3 sequences, around 41% being singletons. Concerning this clonotype: Its antigen is undetermined.

The CDR3 runs to 12 residues. CDR1 and CDR2 (germline): ENHRY, SYGVKD. Unmatched junction bases numbered 2, after V lost 4 bases and J lost 8 bases. J is TRBJ1-1 and V is TRBV10-3; 9 bases are a match to TRBD1. Sequencing used CD4+ T cells from blood, cultured in vitro. The TCR was taken from a human donor in good health. The CDR3 sequence: CAISGGQGEAFF. The CDR3 coding sequence is TGTGCCATCAGTGGGGGACAGGGAGAAGCTTTCTTT.